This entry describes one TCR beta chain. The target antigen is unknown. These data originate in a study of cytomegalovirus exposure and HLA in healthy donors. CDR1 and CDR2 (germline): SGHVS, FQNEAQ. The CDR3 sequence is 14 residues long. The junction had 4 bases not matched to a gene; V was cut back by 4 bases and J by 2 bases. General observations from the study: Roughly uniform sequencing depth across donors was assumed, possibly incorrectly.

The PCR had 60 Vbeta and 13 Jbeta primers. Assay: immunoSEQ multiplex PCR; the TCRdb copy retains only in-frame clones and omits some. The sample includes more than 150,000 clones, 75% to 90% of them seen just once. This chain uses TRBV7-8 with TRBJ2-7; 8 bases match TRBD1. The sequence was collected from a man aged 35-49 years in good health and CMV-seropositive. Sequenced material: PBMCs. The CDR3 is CASSSPGQAYEQYF. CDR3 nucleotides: TGTGCCAGCAGCTCCCCGGGACAGGCCTACGAGCAGTACTTC.